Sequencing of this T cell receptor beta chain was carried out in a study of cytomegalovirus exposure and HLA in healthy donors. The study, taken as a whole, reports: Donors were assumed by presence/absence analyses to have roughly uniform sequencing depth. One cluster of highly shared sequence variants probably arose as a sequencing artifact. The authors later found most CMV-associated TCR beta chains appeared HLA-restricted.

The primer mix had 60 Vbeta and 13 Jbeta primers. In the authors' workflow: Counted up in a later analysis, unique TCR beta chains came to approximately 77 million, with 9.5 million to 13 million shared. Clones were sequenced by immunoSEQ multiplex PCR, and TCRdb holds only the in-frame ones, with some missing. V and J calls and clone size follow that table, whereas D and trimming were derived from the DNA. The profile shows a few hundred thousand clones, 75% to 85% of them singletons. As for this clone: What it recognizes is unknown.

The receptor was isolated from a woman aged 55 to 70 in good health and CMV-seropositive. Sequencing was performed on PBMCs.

The CDR3 sequence is CASSPSPLAGGRETQYF. The CDR3 DNA follows: TGTGCCAGCAGCCCTTCCCCTCTAGCGGGAGGCAGGGAGACCCAGTACTTC. The chain recombines TRBV9 with TRBJ2-5, with 11 positions matching TRBD2. Trimming took 4 bases from V and 5 from J; bases not matched to a gene: 13. This CDR3 spans 17 amino acids. Per germline, CDR1 SGDLS and CDR2 YYNGEE.